The clone carrying this T cell receptor beta chain was seen ten or more times. One entry per CDR3 protein results from TCRdb running MiXCR on the 5' RACE reads. The sample has 250,000 to 350,000 distinct CDR3 sequences; roughly 9% are singletons. The data were obtained in a study of T cells after yellow fever vaccination. V shed 3 bases, J shed 8 bases, and the junction held 10 bases outside the gene matches. CDR1 is DFQATT, CDR2 SNEGSKA, per germline (reference sequence). CDR3 size: 15 residues. This clonotype was sampled from a man younger than 35 who received the YFV17D yellow fever vaccine. Sequenced here: CD4+ T cells sorted from PBMCs, sampled 5 days after the yellow fever booster vaccination. The chain carries TRBV20-1 and TRBJ2-1; 10 bases map to TRBD2. The CDR3 spells CSASFSGGGWDEQFF. CDR3 nucleotide sequence: TGCAGTGCTAGCTTCAGCGGGGGGGGCTGGGATGAGCAGTTCTTC.